This section outlines one TCR beta chain sequence together with its context. The data were taken from a study of blood T cell repertoires in COVID-19. Study information: The analysed material was cDNA or gDNA that came from T cells, B-cell-depleted T cells, or PBMCs.

Germline CDR1 and CDR2: KGHDR and SFDVKD. Trimming removed 1 base from V and 8 bases from J; junction bases left unmatched: 7. CDR3 length: 15 residues. TCRdb keeps only in-frame clones here, not all; method: immunoSEQ multiplex PCR. The sample yields about 140,000 clones, 70% to 85% seen once. This chain links TRBV24-1 with TRBJ2-1; TRBD2 aligns across 7 bases. The sample was peripheral blood. The sequence was obtained from a man between 60 and 75 years old with active or convalescent COVID-19. Here the CDR3 DNA reads TGTGCCACCAGTGATTTTGTGGGAGGGCCCTATGAGCAGTTCTTC. Translated, it gives CATSDFVGGPYEQFF.